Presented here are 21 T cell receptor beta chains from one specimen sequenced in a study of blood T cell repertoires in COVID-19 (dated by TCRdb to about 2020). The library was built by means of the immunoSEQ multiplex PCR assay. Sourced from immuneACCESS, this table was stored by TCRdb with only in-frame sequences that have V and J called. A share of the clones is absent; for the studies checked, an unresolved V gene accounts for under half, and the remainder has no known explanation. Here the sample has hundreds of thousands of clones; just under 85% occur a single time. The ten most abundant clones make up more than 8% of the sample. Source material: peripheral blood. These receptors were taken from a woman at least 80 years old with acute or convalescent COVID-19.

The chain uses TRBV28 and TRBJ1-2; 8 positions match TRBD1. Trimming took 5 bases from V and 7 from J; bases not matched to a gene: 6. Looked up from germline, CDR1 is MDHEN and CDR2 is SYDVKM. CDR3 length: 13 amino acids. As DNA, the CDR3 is TGTGCCAGCAGTACAACAGGGGGTTTTGGCTACACCTTC. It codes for CASSTTGGFGYTF.

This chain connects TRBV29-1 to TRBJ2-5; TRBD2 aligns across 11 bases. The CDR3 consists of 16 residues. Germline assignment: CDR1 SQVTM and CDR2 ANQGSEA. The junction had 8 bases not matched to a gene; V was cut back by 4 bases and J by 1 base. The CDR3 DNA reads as TGCAGCGTTGTCTTGGCTAGCGGGGGGACCCAAGAGACCCAGTACTTC. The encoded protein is CSVVLASGGTQETQYF. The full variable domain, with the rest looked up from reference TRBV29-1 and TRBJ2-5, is SAVISQKPSRDICQRGTSLTIQCQVDSQVTMMFWYRQQPGQSLTLIATANQGSEATYESGFVIDKFPISRPNLTFSTLTVSNMSPEDSSIYLCSVVLASGGTQETQYFGPGTRLLVL.

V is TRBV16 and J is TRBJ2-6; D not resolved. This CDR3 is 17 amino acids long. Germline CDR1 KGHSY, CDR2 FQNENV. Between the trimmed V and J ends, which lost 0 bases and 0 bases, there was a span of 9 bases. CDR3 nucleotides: TGTGCCAGCAGCCAATCCCGCCGAGGCTCTGGGGCCAACGTCCTGACTTTC. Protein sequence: CASSQSRRGSGANVLTF.

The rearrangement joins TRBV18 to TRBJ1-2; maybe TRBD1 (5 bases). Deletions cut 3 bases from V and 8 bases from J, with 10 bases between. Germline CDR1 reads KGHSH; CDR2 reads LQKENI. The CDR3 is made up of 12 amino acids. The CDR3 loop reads CASSPGGEGYTF. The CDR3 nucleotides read TGTGCCAGCTCACCCGGAGGGGAGGGCTACACCTTC.

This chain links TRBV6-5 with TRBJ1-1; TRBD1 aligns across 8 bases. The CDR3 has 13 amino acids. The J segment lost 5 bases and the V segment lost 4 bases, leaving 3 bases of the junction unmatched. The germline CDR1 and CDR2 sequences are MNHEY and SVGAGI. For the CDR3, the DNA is TGTGCCAGCAGTTCCAGGGGGCAAACTGAAGCTTTCTTT. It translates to CASSSRGQTEAFF.

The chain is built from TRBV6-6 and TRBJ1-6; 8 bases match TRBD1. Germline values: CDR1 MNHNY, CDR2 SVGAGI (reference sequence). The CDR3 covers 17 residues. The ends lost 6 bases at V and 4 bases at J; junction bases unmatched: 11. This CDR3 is CASRRGTGARYNSPLHF. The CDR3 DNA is TGTGCCAGCAGACGAGGGACAGGCGCAAGGTATAATTCACCCCTCCACTTT.

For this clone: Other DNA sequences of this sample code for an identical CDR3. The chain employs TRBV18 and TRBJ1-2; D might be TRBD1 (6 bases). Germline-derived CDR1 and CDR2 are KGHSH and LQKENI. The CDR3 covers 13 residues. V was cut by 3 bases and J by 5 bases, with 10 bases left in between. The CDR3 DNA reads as TGTGCCAGCTCACCTGGGGGCTCTTATGGCTACACCTTC. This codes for CASSPGGSYGYTF.

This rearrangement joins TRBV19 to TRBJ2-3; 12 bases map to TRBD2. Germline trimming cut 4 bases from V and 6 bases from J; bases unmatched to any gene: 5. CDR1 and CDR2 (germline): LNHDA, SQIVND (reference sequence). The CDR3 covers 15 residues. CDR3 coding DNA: TGTGCCAGTAGTACTCTAGCGGGGGGGCAGGATACGCAGTATTTT. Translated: CASSTLAGGQDTQYF.

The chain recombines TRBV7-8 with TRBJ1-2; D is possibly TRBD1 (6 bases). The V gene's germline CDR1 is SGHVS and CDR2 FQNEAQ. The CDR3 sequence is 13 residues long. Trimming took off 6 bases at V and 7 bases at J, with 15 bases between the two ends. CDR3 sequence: CASSHRESGGYTF. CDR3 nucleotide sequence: TGTGCCAGCAGTCACAGGGAATCGGGTGGCTACACCTTC.

The CDR3 is CASRGQDLSNQPQHF. DNA of the CDR3: TGTGCCAGCAGGGGACAGGACCTTAGCAATCAGCCCCAGCATTTT. The rearrangement uses TRBV6-5 and TRBJ1-5, with 8 bases lining up with TRBD1. CDR1 and CDR2 (germline): MNHEY, SVGAGI. Losses at the gene ends were 6 bases for V and 0 bases for J; bases not matched to a gene: 4. This CDR3 has 15 residues.

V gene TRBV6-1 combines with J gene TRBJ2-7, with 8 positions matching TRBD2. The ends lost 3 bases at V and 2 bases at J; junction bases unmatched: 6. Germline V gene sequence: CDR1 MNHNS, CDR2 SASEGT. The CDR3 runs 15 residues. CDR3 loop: CASSDGGAGTYEQYF. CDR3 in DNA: TGTGCCAGCAGTGACGGGGGGGCTGGGACCTACGAGCAGTACTTC.

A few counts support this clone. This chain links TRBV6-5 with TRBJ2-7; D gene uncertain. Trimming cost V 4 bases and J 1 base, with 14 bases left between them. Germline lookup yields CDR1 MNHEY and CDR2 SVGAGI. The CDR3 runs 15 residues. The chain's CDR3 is CASSSRGAPSYEQYF. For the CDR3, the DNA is TGTGCCAGCAGTTCCCGAGGCGCCCCATCCTACGAGCAGTACTTC.

The chain's CDR3 is CASSALMGLNSGNTIYF. In DNA form, the CDR3 reads TGTGCCAGCAGTGCACTCATGGGCCTTAACTCTGGAAACACCATATATTTT. This chain links TRBV6-1 with TRBJ1-3; D gene uncertain. The CDR3 runs to 17 residues. Trimming removed 4 bases from V and 0 bases from J, with 16 bases in between. In germline, CDR1 is MNHNS, CDR2 SASEGT.

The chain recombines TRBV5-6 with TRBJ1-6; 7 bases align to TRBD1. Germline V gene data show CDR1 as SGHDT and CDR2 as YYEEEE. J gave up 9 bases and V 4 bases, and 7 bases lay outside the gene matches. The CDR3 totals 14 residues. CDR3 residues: CASSGKGAGSPLHF. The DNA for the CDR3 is TGTGCCAGCAGCGGAAAGGGGGCCGGTTCACCCCTCCACTTT.

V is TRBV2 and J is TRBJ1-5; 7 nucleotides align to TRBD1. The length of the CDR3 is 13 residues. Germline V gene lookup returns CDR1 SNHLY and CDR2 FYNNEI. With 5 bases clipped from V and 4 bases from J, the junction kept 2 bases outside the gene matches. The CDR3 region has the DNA TGTGCCAGCAGTCCGACAGGGAATCAGCCCCAGCATTTT. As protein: CASSPTGNQPQHF. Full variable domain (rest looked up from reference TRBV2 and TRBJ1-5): EPEVTQTPSHQVTQMGQEVILRCVPISNHLYFYWYRQILGQKVEFLVSFYNNEISEKSEIFDDQFSVERPDGSNFTLKIRSTKLEDSAMYFCASSPTGNQPQHFGDGTRLSIL.

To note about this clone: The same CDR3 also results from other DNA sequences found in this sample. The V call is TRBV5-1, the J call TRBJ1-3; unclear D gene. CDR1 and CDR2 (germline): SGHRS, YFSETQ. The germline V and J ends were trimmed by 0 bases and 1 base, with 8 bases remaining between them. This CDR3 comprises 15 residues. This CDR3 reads CASSLEPGSGNTIYF. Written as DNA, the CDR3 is TGCGCCAGCAGCTTGGAACCCGGGTCTGGAAACACCATATATTTT.

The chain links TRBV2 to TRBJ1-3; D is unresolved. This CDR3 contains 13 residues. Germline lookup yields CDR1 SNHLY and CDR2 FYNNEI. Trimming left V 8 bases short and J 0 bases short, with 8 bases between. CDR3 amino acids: CASGVLSGNTIYF. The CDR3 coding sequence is TGTGCCAGCGGAGTTCTCTCTGGAAACACCATATATTTT.

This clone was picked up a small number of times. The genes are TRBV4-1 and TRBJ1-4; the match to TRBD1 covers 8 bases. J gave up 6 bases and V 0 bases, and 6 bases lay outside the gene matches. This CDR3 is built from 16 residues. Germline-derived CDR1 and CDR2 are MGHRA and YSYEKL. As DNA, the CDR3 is TGCGCCAGCAGCCAAGAGGGCAGGGGGCAGTATGAAAAACTGTTTTTT. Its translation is CASSQEGRGQYEKLFF.

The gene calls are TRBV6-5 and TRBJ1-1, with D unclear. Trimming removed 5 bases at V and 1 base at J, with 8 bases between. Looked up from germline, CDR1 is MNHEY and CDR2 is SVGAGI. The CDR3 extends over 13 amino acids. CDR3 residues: CASSLYGNTEAFF. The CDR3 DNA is TGTGCCAGCAGTCTTTACGGGAACACTGAAGCTTTCTTT.

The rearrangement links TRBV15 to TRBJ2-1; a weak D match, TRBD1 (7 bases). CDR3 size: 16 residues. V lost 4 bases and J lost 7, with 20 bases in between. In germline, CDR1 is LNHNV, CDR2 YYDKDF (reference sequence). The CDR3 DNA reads TGTGCCACCAGCACCCCTAGACAGGGAGGTTGGAATGAGCAGTTCTTC. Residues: CATSTPRQGGWNEQFF.

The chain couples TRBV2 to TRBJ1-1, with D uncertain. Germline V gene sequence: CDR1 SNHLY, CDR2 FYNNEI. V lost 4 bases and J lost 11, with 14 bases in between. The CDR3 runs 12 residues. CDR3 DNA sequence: TGTGCCAGCAGTGTGGCGGAACTAACGGCTTTCTTT. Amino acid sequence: CASSVAELTAFF.